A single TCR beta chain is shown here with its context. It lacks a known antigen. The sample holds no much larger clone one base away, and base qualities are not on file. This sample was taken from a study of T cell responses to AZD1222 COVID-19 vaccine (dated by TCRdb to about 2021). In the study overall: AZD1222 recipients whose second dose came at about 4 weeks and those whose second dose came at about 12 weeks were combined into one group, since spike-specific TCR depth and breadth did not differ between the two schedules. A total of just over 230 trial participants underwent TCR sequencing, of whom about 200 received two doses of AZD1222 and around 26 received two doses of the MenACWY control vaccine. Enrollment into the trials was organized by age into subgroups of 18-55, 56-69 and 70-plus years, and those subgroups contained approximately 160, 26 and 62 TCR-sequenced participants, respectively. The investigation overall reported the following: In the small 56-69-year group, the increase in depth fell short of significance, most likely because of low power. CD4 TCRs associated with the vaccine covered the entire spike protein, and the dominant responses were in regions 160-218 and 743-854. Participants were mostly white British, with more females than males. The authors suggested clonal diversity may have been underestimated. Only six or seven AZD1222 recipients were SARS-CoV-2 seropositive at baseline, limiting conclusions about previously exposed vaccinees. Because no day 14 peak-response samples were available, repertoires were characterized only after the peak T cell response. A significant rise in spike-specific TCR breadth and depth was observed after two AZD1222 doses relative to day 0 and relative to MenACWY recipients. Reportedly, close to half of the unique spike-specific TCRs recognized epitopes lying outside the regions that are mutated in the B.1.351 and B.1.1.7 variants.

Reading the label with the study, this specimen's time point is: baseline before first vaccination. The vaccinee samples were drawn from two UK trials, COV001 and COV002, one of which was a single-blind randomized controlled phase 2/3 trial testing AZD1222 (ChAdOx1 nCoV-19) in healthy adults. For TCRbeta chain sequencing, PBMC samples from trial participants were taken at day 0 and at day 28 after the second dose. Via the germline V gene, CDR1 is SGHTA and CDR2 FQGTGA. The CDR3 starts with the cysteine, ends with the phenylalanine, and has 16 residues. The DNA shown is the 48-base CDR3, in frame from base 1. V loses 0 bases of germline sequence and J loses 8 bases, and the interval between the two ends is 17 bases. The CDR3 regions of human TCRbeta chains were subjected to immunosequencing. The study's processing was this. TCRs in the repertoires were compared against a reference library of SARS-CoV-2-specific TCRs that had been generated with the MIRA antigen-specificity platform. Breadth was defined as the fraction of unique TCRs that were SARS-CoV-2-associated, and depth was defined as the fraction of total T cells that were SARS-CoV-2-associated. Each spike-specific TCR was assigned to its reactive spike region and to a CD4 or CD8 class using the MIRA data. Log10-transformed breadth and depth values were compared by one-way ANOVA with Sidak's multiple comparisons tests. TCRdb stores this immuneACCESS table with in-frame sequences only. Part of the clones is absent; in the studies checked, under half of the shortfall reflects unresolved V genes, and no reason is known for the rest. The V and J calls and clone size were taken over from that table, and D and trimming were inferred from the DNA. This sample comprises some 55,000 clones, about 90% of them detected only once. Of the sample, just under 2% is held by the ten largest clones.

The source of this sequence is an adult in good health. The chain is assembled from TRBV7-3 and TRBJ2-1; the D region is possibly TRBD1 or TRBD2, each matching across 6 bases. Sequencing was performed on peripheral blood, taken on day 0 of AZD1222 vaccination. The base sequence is TGTGCCAGCAGCTTAACGGGGGGCGTGACTTGGGATGAGCAGTTCTTC. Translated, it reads CASSLTGGVTWDEQFF.